This T cell receptor beta chain comes out of a study of HIV-infected patients and healthy controls. Study-wide points: A major limitation was that merely sixteen HIV-infected individuals were processed.

Alpha and beta constant-region primers primed reverse transcription of about 470 ng RNA. Each of the alpha and beta chains got its own library through chain-specific third strand synthesis with indices. A 5' RACE adapter with a random hexamer and the SP2 primer site was joined to cDNA. TCRdb re-called the 5' RACE reads through MiXCR, storing one row per CDR3 protein. The sample shows around 9,800 distinct CDR3 sequences, roughly 7.3% of them seen only once. All unsorted peripheral T cells were captured because whole blood was used without fractionation. This clonotype was detected ten times or more. Antigen unknown. The CDR3 consists of 16 residues. Between the trimmed V and J ends, which lost 5 bases and 0 bases, there was a span of 14 bases. Germline-derived CDR1 and CDR2 are LNHDA and SQIVND (reference sequence).

The sequence was obtained from an adult with HIV infection. The gene calls are TRBV19 and TRBJ2-1; D perhaps matches TRBD2 (6 bases). Sequenced material: blood, taken before antiretroviral therapy. The DNA for the CDR3 is TGTGCCAGTAGTCTGCCGGGACTGAGCTCCTACAATGAGCAGTTCTTC. Protein: CASSLPGLSSYNEQFF.